The rows below give T cell receptor beta chains drawn from one sample of a study of cytomegalovirus exposure and HLA in healthy donors. Generated by immunoSEQ multiplex PCR, the TCRdb table keeps only in-frame clones and is missing some. The sample holds more than 40,000 clones; under 60% are singletons and the top ten take roughly 5.6%. The sample consisted of PBMCs. The receptors stem from a man in his 60s in good health and CMV-seronegative. Both conserved end residues are part of each CDR3. D genes are given only for firm matches. Only some rows state a clone size, as once, few, many or a class for expanded clones.

CDR3 DNA: TGTGCCAGCTCACTAGCCGGGACAGGGGTTAATCAGCCCCAGCATTTT
CDR3 protein: CASSLAGTGVNQPQHF
V gene: TRBV18
D gene: TRBD1
clone size: -
J gene: TRBJ1-5

CDR3 DNA: TGCGCCAGCAGCCAAGAATTCACAAGGGCGGGAGGTTGGTCAGATACGCAGTATTTT
CDR3 protein: CASSQEFTRAGGWSDTQYF
V gene: TRBV4-3
D gene: TRBD2
clone size: -
J gene: TRBJ2-3

CDR3 DNA: TGTGCCAGTCGCGCTTTCTCCTACAATGAGCAGTTCTTC
CDR3 protein: CASRAFSYNEQFF
V gene: TRBV6-1
D gene: -
clone size: few
J gene: TRBJ2-1

CDR3 DNA: TGTGCCAGCTGTCCCTCCCGTCAAGAGACCCAGTACTTC
CDR3 protein: CASCPSRQETQYF
V gene: TRBV18
D gene: -
clone size: -
J gene: TRBJ2-5

CDR3 DNA: TGCAGCGTTGAAGCCCGCTCCCGCGTGGCCAAAAACATTCAGTACTTC
CDR3 protein: CSVEARSRVAKNIQYF
V gene: TRBV29-1
D gene: -
clone size: -
J gene: TRBJ2-4

CDR3 DNA: TGCGCCAGCAGCTTGCCCTCGAGCTCCTACGAGCAGTACTTC
CDR3 protein: CASSLPSSSYEQYF
V gene: TRBV5-1
D gene: -
clone size: -
J gene: TRBJ2-7

CDR3 DNA: TGCGCCAGCAGTGAGCTGGCTCGACTAGCCCAGTACTTC
CDR3 protein: CASSELARLAQYF
V gene: TRBV10-2
D gene: -
clone size: -
J gene: TRBJ2-5

CDR3 DNA: TGTGCCAGCAGCGTAGCCTTTGGCAGGGTCCACGAGCAGTACTTC
CDR3 protein: CASSVAFGRVHEQYF
V gene: TRBV9
D gene: -
clone size: -
J gene: TRBJ2-7

CDR3 DNA: TGCGCCAGCAGCTTGGGCGAAAGCTCCTACAATGAGCAGTTCTTC
CDR3 protein: CASSLGESSYNEQFF
V gene: TRBV5-1
D gene: -
clone size: -
J gene: TRBJ2-1

CDR3 DNA: TGTGCCAGCAGCTTGGTCGGACAGCAAACTAATGAAAAACTGTTTTTT
CDR3 protein: CASSLVGQQTNEKLFF
V gene: TRBV5-5
D gene: -
clone size: few
J gene: TRBJ1-4

CDR3 DNA: TGTGCCATCAGATCGCGGGACAGGGCTACTGAAGCTTTCTTT
CDR3 protein: CAIRSRDRATEAFF
V gene: TRBV10-3
D gene: TRBD1
clone size: -
J gene: TRBJ1-1

CDR3 DNA: TGTGCCAGCAGCCAGAATGGGCAGGGGGAGGGCTACACCTTC
CDR3 protein: CASSQNGQGEGYTF
V gene: TRBV7-8
D gene: TRBD1
clone size: -
J gene: TRBJ1-2